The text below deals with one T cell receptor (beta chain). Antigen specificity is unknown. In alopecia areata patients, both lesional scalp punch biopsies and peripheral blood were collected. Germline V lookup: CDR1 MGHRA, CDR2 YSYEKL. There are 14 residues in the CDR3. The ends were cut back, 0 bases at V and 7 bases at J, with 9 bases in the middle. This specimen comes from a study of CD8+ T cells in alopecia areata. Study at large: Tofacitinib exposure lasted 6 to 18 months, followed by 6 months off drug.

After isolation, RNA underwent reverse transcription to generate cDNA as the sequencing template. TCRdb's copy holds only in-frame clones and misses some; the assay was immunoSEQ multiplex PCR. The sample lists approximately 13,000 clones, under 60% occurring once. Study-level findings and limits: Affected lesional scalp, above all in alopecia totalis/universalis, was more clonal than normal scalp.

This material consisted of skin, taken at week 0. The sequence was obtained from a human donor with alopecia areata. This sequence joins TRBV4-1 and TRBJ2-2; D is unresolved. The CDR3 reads CASSQDARVGELFF. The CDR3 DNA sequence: TGCGCCAGCAGCCAAGATGCAAGGGTCGGGGAGCTGTTTTTT.